A selection of T cell receptor beta chains follows, all from one sample in a study of blood T cell repertoires in COVID-19. This table comes from immunoSEQ multiplex PCR, and its TCRdb copy is limited to in-frame clones, with some not included. Seen here are some 52,000 clones, around 86% observed once, and the top ten hold 14%. The sample consisted of peripheral blood. The receptor set was obtained from a man in his 70s with acute or convalescent COVID-19. CDR3s include the opening cysteine and the closing phenylalanine or tryptophan. D genes are given only for firm matches. Rows may omit the clone size; those that give it use once, few, many or a size class.

V gene: TRBV7-9
clone size: NA
J gene: TRBJ1-6
D gene: TRBD1
CDR3 protein: CASSFGQGRVSPLHF
CDR3 DNA: TGTGCCAGCAGCTTCGGACAGGGAAGGGTTTCACCCCTCCACTTT

V gene: TRBV7-9
clone size: NA
J gene: TRBJ1-2
D gene: TRBD1
CDR3 protein: CASSSGQGAARHGYTF
CDR3 DNA: TGTGCCAGCAGCTCGGGACAGGGGGCGGCACGTCATGGCTACACCTTC

V gene: TRBV2
clone size: few
J gene: TRBJ2-2
D gene: NA
CDR3 protein: CASTLPGELFF
CDR3 DNA: TGTGCCAGCACTCTCCCTGGGGAGCTGTTTTTT

V gene: TRBV23-1
clone size: NA
J gene: TRBJ2-1
D gene: NA
CDR3 protein: CASSHASICTYNEQFF
CDR3 DNA: TGCGCCAGCAGTCACGCAAGCATATGTACCTACAATGAGCAGTTCTTC

V gene: TRBV4-3
clone size: NA
J gene: TRBJ1-2
D gene: NA
CDR3 protein: CASSQGLGELNYGYTF
CDR3 DNA: TGCGCCAGCAGCCAAGGTTTAGGGGAACTTAACTATGGCTACACCTTC

V gene: TRBV6-2/TRBV6-3
clone size: NA
J gene: TRBJ2-5
D gene: TRBD2
CDR3 protein: CASSGYGTKQETQYF
CDR3 DNA: TGTGCCAGCAGTGGCTACGGGACTAAACAAGAGACCCAGTACTTC

V gene: TRBV28
clone size: NA
J gene: TRBJ2-3
D gene: TRBD1
CDR3 protein: CASSFTGGGDTQYF
CDR3 DNA: TGTGCCAGCAGTTTTACAGGGGGCGGTGATACGCAGTATTTT

V gene: TRBV7-2
clone size: few
J gene: TRBJ1-3
D gene: NA
CDR3 protein: CASRPTGTSGNTIYF
CDR3 DNA: TGTGCCAGCAGGCCTACAGGCACCTCTGGAAACACCATATATTTT

V gene: TRBV6-2/TRBV6-3
clone size: few
J gene: TRBJ2-3
D gene: NA
CDR3 protein: CASSSVQGDTQYF
CDR3 DNA: TGTGCCAGCAGCTCAGTCCAGGGCGATACGCAGTATTTT

V gene: TRBV4-1
clone size: NA
J gene: TRBJ1-5
D gene: NA
CDR3 protein: CASSQPTGSRNQPQHF
CDR3 DNA: TGCGCCAGCAGCCAACCCACAGGTTCTCGCAATCAGCCCCAGCATTTT

V gene: TRBV7-9
clone size: NA
J gene: TRBJ2-5
D gene: TRBD1
CDR3 protein: CASSAPGTAQETQYF
CDR3 DNA: TGTGCCAGCAGCGCGCCCGGGACAGCACAAGAGACCCAGTACTTC